Reported below is one TCR beta chain. Its antigen remains unknown. Using TCRalpha and TCRbeta cDNA, the researchers carried out two nested PCRs that lasted about 15 and 9 cycles. Reprocessing the 5' RACE reads, TCRdb reports a single entry for every CDR3 protein and omits DNA. The table lists about 330,000 distinct CDR3 sequences, with around 2% in the top ten. Someone took an approximately 2.5 ml blood sample from each of the donors. The sample originates from a study of monozygotic twins with inflammatory bowel disease. The study's findings and limits: Background noise in patient repertoires may stem from differing immunosuppressive treatments.

The CDR3 has 17 residues. Germline V CDR1 and CDR2: SGHRS, YFSETQ. Sequencing used blood. This sequence joins TRBV5-1 and TRBJ1-4; TCRdb lists TRBD1, though no DNA is available to test this call. This receptor was identified in a human donor with ulcerative colitis or Crohn's disease, or a healthy co-twin of an affected twin (not recorded which). CDR3 loop: CASSLIPAGGFTEKLFF.